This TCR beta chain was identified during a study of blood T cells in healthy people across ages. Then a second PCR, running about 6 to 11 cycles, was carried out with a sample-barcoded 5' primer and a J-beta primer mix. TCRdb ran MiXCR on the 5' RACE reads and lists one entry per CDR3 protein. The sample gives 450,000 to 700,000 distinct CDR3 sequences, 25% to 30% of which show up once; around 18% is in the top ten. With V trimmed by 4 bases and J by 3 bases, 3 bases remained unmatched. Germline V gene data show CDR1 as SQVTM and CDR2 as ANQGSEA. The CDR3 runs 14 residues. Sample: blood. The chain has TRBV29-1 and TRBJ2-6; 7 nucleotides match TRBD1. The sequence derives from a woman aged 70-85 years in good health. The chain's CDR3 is CSVGTGFGANVLTF. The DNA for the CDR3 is TGCAGCGTTGGGACAGGTTTTGGGGCCAACGTCCTGACTTTC.